This T cell receptor (beta chain) is from a study of CD8 T cells in ankylosing spondylitis. TCR beta libraries were made by quantitative 5'-RACE with molecular barcodes. TCRdb processed the 5' RACE reads anew with MiXCR; each CDR3 protein has one entry. The data hold under 550,000 distinct CDR3 sequences, with about 25% observed a single time. Remarks on this clonotype: Antigen unknown.

Study conclusions and caveats: Clones that were linked to disease were CD8+ and were relatively rare in peripheral blood. Existing reports had already noted some motif variants in reactive arthritis synovial fluid and blood. Blood from ankylosing spondylitis patients appeared to carry a characteristic roughly 8-variant TCR beta motif. Matched ankylosing spondylitis synovial fluid reportedly contained a significantly enriched population of disease-linked clones.

The material sequenced was blood, either unsorted or a sorted T cell fraction (not recorded which). The receptor comes from a male donor with ankylosing spondylitis.

CDR3 loop: CASDSGSNQPQHF. CDR3 nucleotide sequence: TGTGCCAGCGATTCAGGGTCTAATCAGCCCCAGCATTTT. The chain employs TRBV2 and TRBJ1-5; TRBD1 is a possible D gene (5 bases). The CDR3 loop spans 13 amino acids. CDR1 and CDR2 (germline): SNHLY, FYNNEI. Trimming took off 8 bases at V and 4 bases at J, with 12 bases between the two ends.